This T cell receptor (beta chain) was documented in a study of T cell repertoires in cytomegalovirus infection. Study observations and caveats: Dominating the ex vivo response were TCR beta clonotypes that were CMV-specific and HLA-C-restricted.

TCRdb itself ran the reads through MiXCR, one entry per CDR3 protein. Among hundreds of thousands of distinct CDR3 sequences listed, approximately 31% were seen once. Turning to this clonotype: Antigen: not known.

Germline loops: CDR1 MNHNY, CDR2 SVGAGI (reference sequence). CDR3 length: 19 amino acids. V dropped 2 bases and J dropped 1; count of bases not matched to a gene: 11. V is TRBV6-6 and J is TRBJ2-3, with TRBD1 matching 11 bases. The starting material was cultured CD8+ T cells from PBMCs, obtained from culture after CMV antigen stimulation. The receptor was derived from a human donor in good health (CMV status not recorded). Some clones in this sample may be carry-over from other donors' samples. The CDR3 DNA reads TGTGCCAGCAGTTACGCGGACAGGGGGCTACACGGCGGCACAGATACGCAGTATTTT. It encodes CASSYADRGLHGGTDTQYF.